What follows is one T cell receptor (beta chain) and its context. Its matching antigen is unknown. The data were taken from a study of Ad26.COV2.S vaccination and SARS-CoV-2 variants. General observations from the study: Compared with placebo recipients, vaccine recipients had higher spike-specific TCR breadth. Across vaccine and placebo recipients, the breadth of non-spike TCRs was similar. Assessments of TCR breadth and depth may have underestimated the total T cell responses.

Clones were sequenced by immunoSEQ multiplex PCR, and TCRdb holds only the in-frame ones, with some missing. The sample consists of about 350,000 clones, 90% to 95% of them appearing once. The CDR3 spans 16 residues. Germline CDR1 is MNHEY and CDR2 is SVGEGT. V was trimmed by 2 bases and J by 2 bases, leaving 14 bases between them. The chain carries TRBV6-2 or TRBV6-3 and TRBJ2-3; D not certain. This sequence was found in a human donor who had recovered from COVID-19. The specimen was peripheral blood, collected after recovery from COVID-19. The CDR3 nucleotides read TGTGCCAGCAGTTACCGAGGACGCCCTTACACAGATACGCAGTATTTT. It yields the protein CASSYRGRPYTDTQYF.